The rows below give T cell receptor beta chains drawn from one sample of a study of T-cell reconstitution after alpha-beta-depleted transplantation in children. One entry per CDR3 protein, called by TCRdb with MiXCR from the PCR reads. The sample has approximately 190,000 distinct CDR3 sequences; 6.3% are singletons. Sequenced here: PBMCs, sampled before TCRalphabeta/CD19-depleted stem cell transplant. The receptors were sampled from a girl under three years old with combined immunodeficiency, due to receive a stem cell transplant. Each CDR3 is given with its conserved first and last residue. Each record gives: clone size, V gene, D gene, J gene, CDR3 protein, CDR3 DNA. D genes are given only for firm matches. Clone size appears in some rows only: once, few, many, or a class for an expanded clone.

>many|TRBV4-1|NA|TRBJ2-1
CASSQDEGAVSSYNEQFF
TGCGCCAGCAGCCAAGATGAAGGGGCCGTAAGCTCTTACAATGAGCAGTTCTTC
>NA|TRBV6-2/TRBV6-3|NA|TRBJ1-1
CASSYRAGVTEAFF
TGTGCCAGCAGTTACAGGGCAGGAGTCACTGAAGCTTTCTTT
>many|TRBV4-3|NA|TRBJ2-5
CASSQDLGLETQYF
TGCGCCAGCAGCCAAGATCTGGGGTTGGAGACCCAGTACTTC
>many|TRBV6-4|NA|TRBJ2-2
CASSVQGHTGELFF
TGTGCCAGCAGTGTGCAGGGCCACACCGGGGAGCTGTTTTTT
>many|TRBV20-1|NA|TRBJ2-1
CSARQWQYNEQFF
TGCAGTGCTAGGCAATGGCAGTACAATGAGCAGTTCTTC
>many|TRBV5-1|NA|TRBJ2-3
CASSDLGTATDTQYF
TGCGCCAGCAGCGATCTGGGGACCGCTACAGATACGCAGTATTTT
>many|TRBV4-2|TRBD2|TRBJ2-1
CASSQEVMAGGLNEQFF
TGTGCCAGCAGCCAAGAGGTCATGGCGGGGGGGCTAAATGAGCAGTTCTTC
>many|TRBV5-1|NA|TRBJ2-3
CASSKSGGDTQYF
TGCGCCAGCAGCAAGAGCGGAGGCGATACGCAGTATTTT
>NA|TRBV28|NA|TRBJ1-1
CASSLLSRGTEAFF
TGTGCCAGCAGTTTACTTTCGCGGGGGACTGAAGCTTTCTTT
>few|TRBV7-3|TRBD2|TRBJ2-1
CASSLTPGGLSSYNEQFF
TGTGCCAGCAGCTTAACACCGGGAGGGCTTAGCTCCTACAATGAGCAGTTCTTC
>many|TRBV20-1|TRBD2|TRBJ2-7
CSATSGKGEQYF
TGCAGTGCCACGAGCGGGAAAGGCGAGCAGTACTTC
>many|TRBV10-3|NA|TRBJ2-6
CAISDQGTLSGANVLTF
TGTGCCATCAGTGATCAGGGTACACTCTCTGGGGCCAACGTCCTGACTTTC
>many|TRBV25-1|TRBD2|TRBJ2-1
CASSEWEREGPAGENEQFF
TGTGCCAGCAGTGAATGGGAGCGGGAGGGCCCAGCGGGGGAGAATGAGCAGTTCTTC
>NA|TRBV29-1|NA|TRBJ1-2
CSVGRDGYTF
TGCAGCGTCGGGAGGGATGGCTACACCTTC
>many|TRBV6-1|TRBD1|TRBJ2-1
CASASQGAGNEQFF
TGTGCCAGCGCTTCGCAGGGGGCGGGTAATGAGCAGTTCTTC
>many|TRBV13|NA|TRBJ2-2
CASSPDGGGGKHTGELFF
TGTGCCAGCAGCCCCGATGGCGGTGGCGGGAAACACACCGGGGAGCTGTTTTTT
>many|TRBV6-4|TRBD2|TRBJ2-1
CASTSGTKSYNEQFF
TGTGCCAGCACCTCCGGGACTAAATCCTACAATGAGCAGTTCTTC
>many|TRBV19|TRBD2|TRBJ2-7
CASSTTSGILGEQYF
TGTGCCAGTAGTACCACGAGCGGGATATTGGGAGAGCAGTACTTC
>few|TRBV7-2|TRBD2|TRBJ2-1
CASSLAWIPGLAGVNEQFF
TGTGCCAGCAGCTTAGCGTGGATACCGGGACTAGCGGGAGTCAATGAGCAGTTCTTC
>many|TRBV25-1|NA|TRBJ2-3
CASSERLNTDTQYF
TGTGCCAGCAGTGAACGCCTCAACACAGATACGCAGTATTTT
>NA|TRBV30|NA|TRBJ2-3
CAWAYSGDTQYF
TGTGCCTGGGCATATAGCGGAGATACGCAGTATTTT
>few|TRBV6-1|TRBD1|TRBJ2-5
CASRVPGTGWVTQYF
TGTGCCAGCAGGGTACCCGGGACAGGGTGGGTGACCCAGTACTTC
>many|TRBV9|TRBD2|TRBJ2-3
CASSVNPSGGSDTQYF
TGTGCCAGCAGCGTAAACCCTAGCGGGGGGTCAGATACGCAGTATTTT
>many|TRBV7-9|TRBD2|TRBJ2-7
CASSSAGGHYEQYF
TGTGCCAGCAGCTCAGCGGGGGGTCACTACGAGCAGTACTTC
>many|TRBV6-2/TRBV6-3|TRBD2|TRBJ2-7
CASSSYGTSGKHEQYF
TGTGCCAGCAGTTCCTACGGGACTAGCGGGAAGCACGAGCAGTACTTC
>many|TRBV9|NA|TRBJ2-7
CASSVGLTYSHEQYF
TGTGCCAGCAGCGTAGGGCTGACATACTCCCACGAGCAGTACTTC
>many|TRBV5-1|NA|TRBJ2-7
CASGLTDPYYEQYF
TGCGCCAGCGGCCTGACAGATCCCTACTACGAGCAGTACTTC
>many|TRBV11-2|TRBD1|TRBJ2-7
CASSFGTGMTYEQYF
TGTGCCAGCAGCTTCGGGACAGGGATGACCTACGAGCAGTACTTC
>few|TRBV6-5|NA|TRBJ2-5
CASSYVGGRQETQYF
TGTGCCAGCAGTTACGTTGGGGGTCGCCAAGAGACCCAGTACTTC
>many|TRBV30|NA|TRBJ2-3
CAWSVDGPRDTQYF
TGTGCCTGGAGTGTAGACGGGCCACGAGATACGCAGTATTTT
>many|TRBV15|NA|TRBJ2-7
CATSSTTRAYEQYF
TGTGCCACCAGCAGTACGACACGGGCCTACGAGCAGTACTTC
>many|TRBV6-2/TRBV6-3|NA|TRBJ2-3
CASSYNPYRGTDTQYF
TGTGCCAGCAGTTACAATCCGTATCGGGGGACAGATACGCAGTATTTT
>many|TRBV28|NA|TRBJ2-2
CASTPGGARAGELFF
TGTGCCAGCACCCCTGGGGGGGCACGGGCCGGGGAGCTGTTTTTT
>NA|TRBV20-1|NA|TRBJ2-5
CSAGLGGWTQYF
TGCAGTGCCGGACTAGGGGGTTGGACCCAGTACTTC
>many|TRBV4-1|TRBD2|TRBJ2-5
CASSQWLAGVQETQYF
TGCGCCAGCAGCCAATGGCTAGCGGGGGTGCAAGAGACCCAGTACTTC
>many|TRBV5-1|NA|TRBJ2-7
CASSFLEGLYEQYF
TGCGCCAGCAGCTTCCTGGAGGGCCTATACGAGCAGTACTTC
>many|TRBV19|NA|TRBJ2-6
CASSMQGFSGANVLTF
TGTGCCAGTAGTATGCAGGGGTTCTCTGGGGCCAACGTCCTGACTTTC
>many|TRBV7-8|NA|TRBJ1-2
CASSMGGGRLNYGYTF
TGTGCCAGCAGCATGGGGGGAGGCCGTCTGAACTATGGCTACACCTTC
>many|TRBV7-3|NA|TRBJ2-1
CASSFNLSPWLGITYNEQFF
TGTGCCAGCAGCTTCAATTTGTCCCCTTGGCTAGGGATCACCTACAATGAGCAGTTCTTC
>many|TRBV12-3/TRBV12-4|NA|TRBJ2-3
CASSLTVITDTQYF
TGTGCCAGCAGTTTAACAGTTATCACAGATACGCAGTATTTT
>many|TRBV29-1|NA|TRBJ2-3
CSVDLYASTDTQYF
TGCAGCGTTGATCTGTACGCTAGCACAGATACGCAGTATTTT
>few|TRBV28|NA|TRBJ2-7
CASSRTYEQYF
TGTGCCAGCAGTCGTACCTACGAGCAGTACTTC
>many|TRBV15|NA|TRBJ1-4
CATSREGGTWDEKLFF
TGTGCCACCAGCAGAGAGGGGGGGACATGGGATGAAAAACTGTTTTTT
>many|TRBV7-8|NA|TRBJ2-5
CASSFWPAHQETQYF
TGTGCCAGCAGCTTCTGGCCGGCCCACCAAGAGACCCAGTACTTC
>many|TRBV6-5|NA|TRBJ2-4
CASKEPAKNIQYF
TGTGCCAGCAAAGAGCCAGCCAAAAACATTCAGTACTTC
>many|TRBV4-1|TRBD1|TRBJ2-7
CATQSGTGHVVQYF
TGCGCCACCCAATCCGGGACAGGGCATGTAGTGCAGTACTTC
>many|TRBV20-1|NA|TRBJ2-7
CSARGTLKTYEQYF
TGCAGTGCACGGGGGACTCTAAAAACCTACGAGCAGTACTTC
>many|TRBV29-1|NA|TRBJ2-1
CSVIDYNEQFF
TGCAGCGTTATTGACTACAATGAGCAGTTCTTC
>many|TRBV27|NA|TRBJ2-4
CASSPGSLAKNIQYF
TGTGCCAGCAGTCCGGGCAGCCTAGCCAAAAACATTCAGTACTTC
>few|TRBV4-3|TRBD2|TRBJ2-1
CASSQDPLAGEQFF
TGCGCCAGCAGCCAAGATCCACTAGCGGGTGAGCAGTTCTTC
>many|TRBV20-1|NA|TRBJ2-7
CSTGTPYEQYF
TGCAGTACCGGGACACCCTACGAGCAGTACTTC
>few|TRBV6-2/TRBV6-3|TRBD1|TRBJ2-7
CASSYADRDHWVYYYEQYF
TGTGCCAGCAGTTACGCCGACAGGGACCACTGGGTCTACTACTACGAGCAGTACTTC
>many|TRBV12-3/TRBV12-4|NA|TRBJ2-1
CASSTPVGYNEQFF
TGTGCCAGCAGTACACCCGTAGGCTACAATGAGCAGTTCTTC
>NA|TRBV11-1|TRBD2|TRBJ2-3
CASSPPAGGGRSTDTQYF
TGTGCCAGCAGCCCCCCTGCCGGTGGCGGGAGGTCAACAGATACGCAGTATTTT
>few|TRBV11-1|TRBD2|TRBJ2-1
CASSPRLAGARIIYNEQFF
TGTGCCAGCAGCCCCCGACTAGCGGGGGCCCGAATCATCTACAATGAGCAGTTCTTC
>many|TRBV28|NA|TRBJ2-1
CAIWRGTDEQFF
TGTGCCATCTGGCGGGGAACGGATGAGCAGTTCTTC
>few|TRBV2|NA|TRBJ2-1
CASSVGGVSYNEQFF
TGTGCCAGCAGTGTCGGGGGTGTCTCCTACAATGAGCAGTTCTTC
>many|TRBV20-1|TRBD1|TRBJ1-4
CSAFGYQGVATNEKLFF
TGCAGTGCCTTTGGATATCAGGGGGTTGCAACTAATGAAAAACTGTTTTTT
>many|TRBV27|TRBD1|TRBJ2-4
CASSSGGAKNIQYF
TGTGCCAGCAGTTCAGGGGGTGCCAAAAACATTCAGTACTTC